The following is a T cell receptor beta chain sequence with its context. Antigen unknown. These data come from a study of cytomegalovirus exposure and HLA in healthy donors. Study overall: Early on, a data release was issued that held roughly 86 million unique TCRs from HLA-typed donors. Study results and limitations: A likely sequencing artifact accounted for one observed cluster of highly shared sequence variants. Later on, an analysis tied over 15,000 TCR beta sequences to HLA alleles at 0.05 false discovery rate. In a later analysis, common viral pathogens appeared linked to several of the most significant clusters.

PCR involved 60 Vbeta and 13 Jbeta primers. Assay: immunoSEQ multiplex PCR; the TCRdb copy retains only in-frame clones and omits some. With over 40,000 clones in the sample, the ten largest clones hold 6.2%. The V end lost 2 bases, the J end lost 2 bases, and 10 bases lay between the germline ends. The CDR3 spans 14 residues. Germline CDR1 is MNHEY and CDR2 is SVGAGI. This clonotype originated in a man under 40 in good health and CMV-seronegative. The chain carries TRBV6-5 and TRBJ2-7; no reliable D call. Sequenced sample: PBMCs. The CDR3 region is CASSYAVSAYEQYF. The CDR3 bases are TGTGCCAGCAGTTACGCCGTCAGCGCCTACGAGCAGTACTTC.